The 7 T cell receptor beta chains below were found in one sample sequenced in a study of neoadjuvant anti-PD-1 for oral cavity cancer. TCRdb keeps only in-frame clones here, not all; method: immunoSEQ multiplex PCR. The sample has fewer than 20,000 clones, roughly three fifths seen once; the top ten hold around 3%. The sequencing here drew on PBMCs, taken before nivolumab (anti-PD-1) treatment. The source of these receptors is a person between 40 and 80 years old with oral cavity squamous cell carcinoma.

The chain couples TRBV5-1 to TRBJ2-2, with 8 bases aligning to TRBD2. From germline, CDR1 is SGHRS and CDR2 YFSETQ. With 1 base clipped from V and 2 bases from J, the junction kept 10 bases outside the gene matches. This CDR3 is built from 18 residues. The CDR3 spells CASSLFFTSGSNTGELFF. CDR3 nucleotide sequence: TGCGCCAGCAGCTTGTTTTTTACTAGCGGCAGTAACACCGGGGAGCTGTTTTTT.

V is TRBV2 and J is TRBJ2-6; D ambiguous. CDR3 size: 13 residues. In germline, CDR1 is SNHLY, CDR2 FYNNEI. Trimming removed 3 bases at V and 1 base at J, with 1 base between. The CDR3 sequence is CASSDSGANVLTF. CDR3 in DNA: TGTGCCAGCAGTGATTCTGGGGCCAACGTCCTGACTTTC.

The DNA for the CDR3 is TGTGCCAGTAGATCTATCCTCGGGGATACGCAGTATTTT. Encoded protein: CASRSILGDTQYF. The chain recombines TRBV19 with TRBJ2-3; D is undetermined. The CDR3 is made up of 13 amino acids. With 6 bases removed from V and 6 bases from J, the gap between germline ends came to 13 bases. Germline CDR1 is LNHDA and CDR2 is SQIVND (reference sequence).

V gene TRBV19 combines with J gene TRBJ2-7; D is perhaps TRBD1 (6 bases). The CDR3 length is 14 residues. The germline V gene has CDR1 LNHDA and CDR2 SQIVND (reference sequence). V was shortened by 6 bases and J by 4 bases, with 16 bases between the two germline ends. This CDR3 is CASSPGLRGYEQYF. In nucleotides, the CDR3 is TGTGCCAGTAGCCCGGGATTAAGGGGGTACGAGCAGTACTTC. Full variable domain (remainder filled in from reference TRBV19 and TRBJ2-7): DGGITQSPKYLFRKEGQNVTLSCEQNLNHDAMYWYRQDPGQGLRLIYYSQIVNDFQKGDIAEGYSVSREKKESFPLTVTSAQKNPTAFYLCASSPGLRGYEQYFGPGTRLTVT.

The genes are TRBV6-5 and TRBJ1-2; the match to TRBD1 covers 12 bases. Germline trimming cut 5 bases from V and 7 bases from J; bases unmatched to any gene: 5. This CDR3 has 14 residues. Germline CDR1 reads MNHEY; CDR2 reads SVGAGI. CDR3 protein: CASSQGQGAGGYTF. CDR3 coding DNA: TGTGCCAGCAGTCAGGGACAGGGGGCGGGTGGCTACACCTTC.

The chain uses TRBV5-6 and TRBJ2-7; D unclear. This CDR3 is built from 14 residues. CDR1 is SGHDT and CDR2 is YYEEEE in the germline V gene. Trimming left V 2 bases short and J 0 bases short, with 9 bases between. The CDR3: CASSLRRVSYEQYF. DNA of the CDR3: TGTGCCAGCAGCTTAAGACGAGTCTCCTACGAGCAGTACTTC.

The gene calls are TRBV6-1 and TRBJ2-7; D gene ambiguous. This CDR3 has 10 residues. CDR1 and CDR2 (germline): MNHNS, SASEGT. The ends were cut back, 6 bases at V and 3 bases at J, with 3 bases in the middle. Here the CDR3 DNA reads TGTGCCAGCAGGAACTACGAGCAGTACTTC. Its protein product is CASRNYEQYF.